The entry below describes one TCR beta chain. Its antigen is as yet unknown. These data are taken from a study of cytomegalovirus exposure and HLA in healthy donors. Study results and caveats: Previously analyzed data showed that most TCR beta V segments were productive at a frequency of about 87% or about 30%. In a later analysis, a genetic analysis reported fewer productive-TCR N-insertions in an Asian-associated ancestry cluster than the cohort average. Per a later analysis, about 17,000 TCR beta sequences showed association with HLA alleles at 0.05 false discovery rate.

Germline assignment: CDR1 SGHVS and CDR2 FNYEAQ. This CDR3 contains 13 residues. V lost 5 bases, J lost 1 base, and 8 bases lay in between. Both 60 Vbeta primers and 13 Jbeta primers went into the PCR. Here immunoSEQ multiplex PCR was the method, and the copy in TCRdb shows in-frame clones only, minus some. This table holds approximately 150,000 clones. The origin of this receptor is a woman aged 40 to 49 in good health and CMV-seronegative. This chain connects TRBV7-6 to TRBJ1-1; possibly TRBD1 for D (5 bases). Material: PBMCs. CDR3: CASSADRNTEAFF. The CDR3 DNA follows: TGTGCCAGCAGCGCTGACAGGAACACTGAAGCTTTCTTT.